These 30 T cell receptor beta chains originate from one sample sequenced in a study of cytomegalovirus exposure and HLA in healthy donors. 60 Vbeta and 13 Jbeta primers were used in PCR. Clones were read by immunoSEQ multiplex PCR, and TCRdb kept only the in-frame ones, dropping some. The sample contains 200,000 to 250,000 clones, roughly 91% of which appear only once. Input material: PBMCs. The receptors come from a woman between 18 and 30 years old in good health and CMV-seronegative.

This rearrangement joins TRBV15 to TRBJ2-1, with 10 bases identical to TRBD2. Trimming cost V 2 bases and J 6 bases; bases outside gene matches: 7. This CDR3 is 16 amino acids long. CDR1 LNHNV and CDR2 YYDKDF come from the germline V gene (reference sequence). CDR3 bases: TGTGCCACCAGCAGAACCAGCGGGGGGGCTTTCAATGAGCAGTTCTTC. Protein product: CATSRTSGGAFNEQFF.

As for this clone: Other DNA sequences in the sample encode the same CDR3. CDR3 residues: CASSYAMNTEAFF. The CDR3, as DNA: TGTGCCAGCAGTTACGCGATGAACACTGAAGCTTTCTTT. V is TRBV6-5 and J is TRBJ1-1; D not certain. Germline V lookup: CDR1 MNHEY, CDR2 SVGAGI. This CDR3 region has 13 residues. V shed 2 bases and J shed 0 bases, with 4 bases lying between them.

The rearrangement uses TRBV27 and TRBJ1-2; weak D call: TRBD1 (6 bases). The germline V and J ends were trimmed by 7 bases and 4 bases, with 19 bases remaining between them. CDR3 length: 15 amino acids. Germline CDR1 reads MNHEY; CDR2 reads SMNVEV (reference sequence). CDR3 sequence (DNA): TGTGCCAGCACCGCCCGGGGGGGGCCCTCCTATGGCTACACCTTC. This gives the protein CASTARGGPSYGYTF.

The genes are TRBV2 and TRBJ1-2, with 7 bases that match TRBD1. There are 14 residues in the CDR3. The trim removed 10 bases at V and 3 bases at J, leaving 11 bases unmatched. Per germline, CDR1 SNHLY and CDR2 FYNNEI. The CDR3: CANRQGRADYGYTF. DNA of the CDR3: TGTGCCAACAGACAGGGTCGGGCTGACTATGGCTACACCTTC. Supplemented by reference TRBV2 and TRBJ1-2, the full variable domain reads EPEVTQTPSHQVTQMGQEVILRCVPISNHLYFYWYRQILGQKVEFLVSFYNNEISEKSEIFDDQFSVERPDGSNFTLKIRSTKLEDSAMYFCANRQGRADYGYTFGSGTRLTVV.

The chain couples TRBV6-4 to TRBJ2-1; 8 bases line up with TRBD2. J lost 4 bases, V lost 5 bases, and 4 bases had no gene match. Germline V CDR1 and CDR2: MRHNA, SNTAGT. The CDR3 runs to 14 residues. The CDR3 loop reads CASSKTSEYNEQFF. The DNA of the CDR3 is TGTGCCAGCAGTAAGACTAGCGAGTACAATGAGCAGTTCTTC.

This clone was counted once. Here the CDR3 reads CASSQEFTGHYGYTF. The CDR3 DNA sequence: TGCGCCAGCAGCCAAGAGTTTACAGGGCACTATGGCTACACCTTC. The chain employs TRBV4-1 and TRBJ1-2; D perhaps matches TRBD1 (6 bases). V was clipped by 0 bases and J by 3 bases, with 11 bases between them. Germline assignment: CDR1 MGHRA and CDR2 YSYEKL. CDR3 length: 15 amino acids.

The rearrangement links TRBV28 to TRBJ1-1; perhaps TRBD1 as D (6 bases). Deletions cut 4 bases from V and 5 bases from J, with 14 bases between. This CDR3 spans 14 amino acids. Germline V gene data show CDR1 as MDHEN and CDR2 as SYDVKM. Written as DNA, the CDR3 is TGTGCCAGCAGTTCGGGCAGGGGACGGACTGAAGCTTTCTTT. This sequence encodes CASSSGRGRTEAFF.

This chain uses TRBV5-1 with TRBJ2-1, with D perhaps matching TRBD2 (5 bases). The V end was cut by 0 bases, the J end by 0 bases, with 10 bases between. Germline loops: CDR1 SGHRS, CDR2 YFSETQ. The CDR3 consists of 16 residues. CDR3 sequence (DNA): TGCGCCAGCAGCTTGGTGAGCGGTAGCTCCTACAATGAGCAGTTCTTC. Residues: CASSLVSGSSYNEQFF.

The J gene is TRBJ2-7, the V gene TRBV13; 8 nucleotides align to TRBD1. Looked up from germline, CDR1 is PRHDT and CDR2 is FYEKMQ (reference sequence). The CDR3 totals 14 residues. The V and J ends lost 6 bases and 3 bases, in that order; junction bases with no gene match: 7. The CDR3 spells CASRERQGLYEQYF. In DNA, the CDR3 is TGTGCCAGCAGGGAGCGACAGGGGCTCTACGAGCAGTACTTC.

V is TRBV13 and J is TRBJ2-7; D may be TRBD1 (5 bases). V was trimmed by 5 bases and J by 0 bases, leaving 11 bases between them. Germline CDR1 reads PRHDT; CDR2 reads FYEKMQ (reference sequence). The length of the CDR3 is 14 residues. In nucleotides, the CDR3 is TGTGCCAGCAGCGCGATACAGGTCTCCTACGAGCAGTACTTC. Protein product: CASSAIQVSYEQYF. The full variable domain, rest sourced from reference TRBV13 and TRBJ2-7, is AAGVIQSPRHLIKEKRETATLKCYPIPRHDTVYWYQQGPGQDPQFLISFYEKMQSDKGSIPDRFSAQQFSDYHSELNMSSLELGDSALYFCASSAIQVSYEQYFGPGTRLTVT.

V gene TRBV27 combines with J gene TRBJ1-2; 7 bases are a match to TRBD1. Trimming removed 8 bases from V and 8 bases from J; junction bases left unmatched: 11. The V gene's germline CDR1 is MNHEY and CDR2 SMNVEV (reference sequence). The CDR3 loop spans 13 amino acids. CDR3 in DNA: TGTGCCAGCCGCGCCTCGACAGGGAACGGCTACACCTTC. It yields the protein CASRASTGNGYTF.

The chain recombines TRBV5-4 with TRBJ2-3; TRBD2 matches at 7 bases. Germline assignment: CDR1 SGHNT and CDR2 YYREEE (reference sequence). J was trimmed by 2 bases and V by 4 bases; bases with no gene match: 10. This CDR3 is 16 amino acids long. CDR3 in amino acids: CASSPSSGASTDTQYF. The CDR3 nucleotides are TGTGCCAGCAGCCCTTCTAGCGGAGCCTCCACAGATACGCAGTATTTT.

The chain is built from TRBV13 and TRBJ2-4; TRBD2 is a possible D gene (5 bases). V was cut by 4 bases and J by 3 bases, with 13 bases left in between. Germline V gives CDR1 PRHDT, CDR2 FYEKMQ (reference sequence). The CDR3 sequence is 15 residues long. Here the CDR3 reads CASSSGGLGKNIQYF. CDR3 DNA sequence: TGTGCCAGCAGCTCCGGCGGGCTAGGCAAAAACATTCAGTACTTC.

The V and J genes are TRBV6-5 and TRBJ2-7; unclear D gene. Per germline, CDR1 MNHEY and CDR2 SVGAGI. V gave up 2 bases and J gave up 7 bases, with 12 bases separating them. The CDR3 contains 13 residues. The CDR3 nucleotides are TGTGCCAGCAGTTACCTCGCGCGGCGGGAGCAGTACTTC. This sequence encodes CASSYLARREQYF.

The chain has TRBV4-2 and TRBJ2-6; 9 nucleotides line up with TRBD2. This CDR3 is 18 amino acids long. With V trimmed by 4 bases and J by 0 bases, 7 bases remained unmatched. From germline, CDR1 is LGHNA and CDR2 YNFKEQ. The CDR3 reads CASSLSAGGLSGANVLTF. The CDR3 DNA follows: TGTGCCAGCAGCCTTTCAGCGGGAGGCCTCTCTGGGGCCAACGTCCTGACTTTC.

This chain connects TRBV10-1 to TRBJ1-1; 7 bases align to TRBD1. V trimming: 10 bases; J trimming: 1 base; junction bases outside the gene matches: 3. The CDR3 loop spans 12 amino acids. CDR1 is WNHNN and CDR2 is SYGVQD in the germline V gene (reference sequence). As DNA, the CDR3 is TGCGCCACTCGACAGGGGAACACTGAAGCTTTCTTT. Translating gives CATRQGNTEAFF.

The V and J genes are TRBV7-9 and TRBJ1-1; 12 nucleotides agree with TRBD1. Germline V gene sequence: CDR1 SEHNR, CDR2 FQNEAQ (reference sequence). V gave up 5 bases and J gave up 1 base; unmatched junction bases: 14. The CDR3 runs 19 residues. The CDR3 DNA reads TGTGCCAGCAGCCCCCGGACACCGGGACAGGGGGCTAGGAACACTGAAGCTTTCTTT. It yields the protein CASSPRTPGQGARNTEAFF.

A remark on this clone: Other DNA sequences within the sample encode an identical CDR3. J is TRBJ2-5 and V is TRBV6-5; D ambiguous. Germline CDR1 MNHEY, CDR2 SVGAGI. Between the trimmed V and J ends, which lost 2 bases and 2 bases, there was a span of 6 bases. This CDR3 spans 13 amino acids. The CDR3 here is CASSYVRQETQYF. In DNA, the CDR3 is TGTGCCAGCAGTTACGTCCGGCAAGAGACCCAGTACTTC.

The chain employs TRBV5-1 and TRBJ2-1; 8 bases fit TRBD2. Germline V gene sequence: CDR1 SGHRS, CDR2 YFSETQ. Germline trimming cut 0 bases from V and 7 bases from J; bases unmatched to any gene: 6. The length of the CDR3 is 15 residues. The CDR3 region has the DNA TGCGCCAGCAGCTTGGATCCGGGGGGGCAAAATGAGCAGTTCTTC. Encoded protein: CASSLDPGGQNEQFF.

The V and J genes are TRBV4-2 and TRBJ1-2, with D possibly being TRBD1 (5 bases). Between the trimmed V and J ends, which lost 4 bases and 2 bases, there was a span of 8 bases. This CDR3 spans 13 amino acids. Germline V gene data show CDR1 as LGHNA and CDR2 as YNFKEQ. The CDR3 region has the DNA TGTGCCAGCAGCCCGACAGAAAACTATGGCTACACCTTC. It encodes CASSPTENYGYTF.

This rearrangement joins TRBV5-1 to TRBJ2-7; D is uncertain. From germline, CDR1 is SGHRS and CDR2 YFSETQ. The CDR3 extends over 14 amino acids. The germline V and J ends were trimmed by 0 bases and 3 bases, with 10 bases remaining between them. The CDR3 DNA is TGCGCCAGCAGCTTGGATGTGCGGAGCTACGAGCAGTACTTC. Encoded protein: CASSLDVRSYEQYF. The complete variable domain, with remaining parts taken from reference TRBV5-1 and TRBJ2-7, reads KAGVTQTPRYLIKTRGQQVTLSCSPISGHRSVSWYQQTPGQGLQFLFEYFSETQRNKGNFPGRFSGRQFSNSRSEMNVSTLELGDSALYLCASSLDVRSYEQYFGPGTRLTVT.

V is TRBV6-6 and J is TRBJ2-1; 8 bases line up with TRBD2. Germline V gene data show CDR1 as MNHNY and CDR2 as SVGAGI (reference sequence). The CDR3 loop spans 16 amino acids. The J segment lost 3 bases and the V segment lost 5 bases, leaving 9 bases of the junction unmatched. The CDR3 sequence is CASSGGASGYYNEQFF. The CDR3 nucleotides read TGTGCCAGCAGTGGTGGGGCTAGCGGGTACTACAATGAGCAGTTCTTC.

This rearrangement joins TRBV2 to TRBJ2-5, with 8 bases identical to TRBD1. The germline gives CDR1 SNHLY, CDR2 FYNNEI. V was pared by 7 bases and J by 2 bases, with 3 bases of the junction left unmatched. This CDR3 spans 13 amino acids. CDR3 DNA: TGTGCCAGCAACGGACAGGGACAAGAGACCCAGTACTTC. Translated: CASNGQGQETQYF. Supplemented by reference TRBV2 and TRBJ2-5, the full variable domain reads EPEVTQTPSHQVTQMGQEVILRCVPISNHLYFYWYRQILGQKVEFLVSFYNNEISEKSEIFDDQFSVERPDGSNFTLKIRSTKLEDSAMYFCASNGQGQETQYFGPGTRLLVL.

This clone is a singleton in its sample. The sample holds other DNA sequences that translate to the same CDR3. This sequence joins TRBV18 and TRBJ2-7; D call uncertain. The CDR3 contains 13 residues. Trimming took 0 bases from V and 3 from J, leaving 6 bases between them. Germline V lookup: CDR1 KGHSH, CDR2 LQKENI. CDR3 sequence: CASSPPSSYEQYF. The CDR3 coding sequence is TGTGCCAGCTCACCACCTAGCAGCTACGAGCAGTACTTC. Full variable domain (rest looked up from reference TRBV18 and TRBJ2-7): NAGVMQNPRHLVRRRGQEARLRCSPMKGHSHVYWYRQLPEEGLKFMVYLQKENIIDESGMPKERFSAEFPKEGPSILRIQQVVRGDSAAYFCASSPPSSYEQYFGPGTRLTVT.

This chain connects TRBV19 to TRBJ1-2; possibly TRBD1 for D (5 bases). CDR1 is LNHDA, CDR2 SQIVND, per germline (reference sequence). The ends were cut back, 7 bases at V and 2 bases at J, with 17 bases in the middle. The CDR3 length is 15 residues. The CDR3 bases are TGTGCCAGTAATAGCCCGGGACTGACCAACTATGGCTACACCTTC. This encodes CASNSPGLTNYGYTF.

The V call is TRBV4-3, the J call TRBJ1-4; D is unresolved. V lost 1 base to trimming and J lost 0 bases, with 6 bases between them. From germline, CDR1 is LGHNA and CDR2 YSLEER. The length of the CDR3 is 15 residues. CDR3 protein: CASSQGQTTNEKLFF. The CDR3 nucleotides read TGCGCCAGCAGCCAAGGGCAGACAACTAATGAAAAACTGTTTTTT.

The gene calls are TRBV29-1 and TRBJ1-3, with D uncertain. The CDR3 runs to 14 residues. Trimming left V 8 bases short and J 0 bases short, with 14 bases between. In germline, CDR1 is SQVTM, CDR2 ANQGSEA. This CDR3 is CSPGCPSSGNTIYF. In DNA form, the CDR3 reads TGCAGCCCTGGCTGTCCCAGCTCTGGAAACACCATATATTTT.

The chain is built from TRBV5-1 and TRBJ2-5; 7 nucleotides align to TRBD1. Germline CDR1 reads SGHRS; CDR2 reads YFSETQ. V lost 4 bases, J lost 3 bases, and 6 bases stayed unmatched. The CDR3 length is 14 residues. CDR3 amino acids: CASSGNRGEETQYF. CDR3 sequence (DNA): TGCGCCAGCAGCGGGAACAGGGGAGAAGAGACCCAGTACTTC.

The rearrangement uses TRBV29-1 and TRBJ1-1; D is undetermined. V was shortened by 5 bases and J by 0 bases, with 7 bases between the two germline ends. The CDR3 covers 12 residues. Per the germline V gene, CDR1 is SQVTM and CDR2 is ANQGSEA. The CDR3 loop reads CSVLDLNTEAFF. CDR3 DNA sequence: TGCAGCGTTTTAGATCTGAACACTGAAGCTTTCTTT. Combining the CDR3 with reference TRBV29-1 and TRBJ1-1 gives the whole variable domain SAVISQKPSRDICQRGTSLTIQCQVDSQVTMMFWYRQQPGQSLTLIATANQGSEATYESGFVIDKFPISRPNLTFSTLTVSNMSPEDSSIYLCSVLDLNTEAFFGQGTRLTVV.

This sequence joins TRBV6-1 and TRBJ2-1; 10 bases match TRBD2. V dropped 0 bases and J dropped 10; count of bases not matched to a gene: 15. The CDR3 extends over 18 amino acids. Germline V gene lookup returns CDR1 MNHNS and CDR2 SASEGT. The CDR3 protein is CASSEAPLWTSGRGEQFF. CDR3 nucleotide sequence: TGTGCCAGCAGTGAAGCCCCCCTTTGGACTAGCGGCCGGGGAGAGCAGTTCTTC.